This TCR beta chain was profiled in a study of blood T cell repertoires in COVID-19. Generated by immunoSEQ multiplex PCR, the TCRdb table keeps only in-frame clones and is missing some. The data show about 400,000 clones, roughly 86% seen once. This CDR3 region has 14 residues. CDR1 is SEHNR and CDR2 is FQNEAQ in the germline V gene (reference sequence). Trimming removed 5 bases from V and 4 bases from J; junction bases left unmatched: 5. Sequenced sample: PBMCs or T cells enriched from blood (not recorded which). The gene calls are TRBV7-9 and TRBJ2-5; 9 bases map to TRBD2. This clonotype was sampled from a woman in her 40s with acute COVID-19. The CDR3 DNA reads as TGTGCCAGCAGCCCTTGGACTAGCGTAGAGACCCAGTACTTC. This translates into CASSPWTSVETQYF.